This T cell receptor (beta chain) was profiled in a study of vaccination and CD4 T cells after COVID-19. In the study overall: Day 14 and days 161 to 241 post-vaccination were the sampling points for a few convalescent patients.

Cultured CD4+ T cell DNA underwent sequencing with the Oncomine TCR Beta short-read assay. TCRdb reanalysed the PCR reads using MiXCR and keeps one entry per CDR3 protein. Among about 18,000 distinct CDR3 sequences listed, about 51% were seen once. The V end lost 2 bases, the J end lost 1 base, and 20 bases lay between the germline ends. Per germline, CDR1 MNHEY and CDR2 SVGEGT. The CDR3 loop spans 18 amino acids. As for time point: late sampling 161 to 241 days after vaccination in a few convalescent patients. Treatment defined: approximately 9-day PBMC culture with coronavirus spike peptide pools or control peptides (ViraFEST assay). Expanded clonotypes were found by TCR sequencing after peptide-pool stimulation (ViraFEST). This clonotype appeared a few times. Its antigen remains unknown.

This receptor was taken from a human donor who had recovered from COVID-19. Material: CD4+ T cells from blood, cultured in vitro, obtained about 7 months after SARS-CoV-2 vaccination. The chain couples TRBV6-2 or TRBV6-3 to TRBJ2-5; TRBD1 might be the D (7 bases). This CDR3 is CASSYATGRRDSQETQYF. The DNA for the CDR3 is TGTGCCAGCAGTTACGCGACAGGGAGGAGGGATTCCCAAGAGACCCAGTACTTC.